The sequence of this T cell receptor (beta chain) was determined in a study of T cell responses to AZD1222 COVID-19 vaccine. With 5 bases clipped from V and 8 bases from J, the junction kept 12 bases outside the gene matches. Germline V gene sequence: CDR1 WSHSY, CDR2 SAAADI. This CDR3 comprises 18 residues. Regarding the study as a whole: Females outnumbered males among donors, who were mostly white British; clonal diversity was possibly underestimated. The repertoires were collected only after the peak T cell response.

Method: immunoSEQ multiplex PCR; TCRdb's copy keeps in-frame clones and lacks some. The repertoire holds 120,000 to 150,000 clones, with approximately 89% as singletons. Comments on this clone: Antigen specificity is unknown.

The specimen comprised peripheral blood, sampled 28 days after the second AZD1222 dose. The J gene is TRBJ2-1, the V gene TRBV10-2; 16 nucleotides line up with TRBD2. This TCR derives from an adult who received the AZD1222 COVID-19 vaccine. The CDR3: CASSRGLAGGPLRDEQFF. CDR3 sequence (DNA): TGCGCCAGCAGTCGGGGACTAGCGGGAGGGCCCCTCCGGGATGAGCAGTTCTTC.